Below are 18 T cell receptor beta chains sequenced from a single sample in a study of T cells in localized non-small cell lung cancer. Clones were sequenced by immunoSEQ multiplex PCR, and TCRdb holds only the in-frame ones, with some missing. The sample consists of tens of thousands of clones, 88% of them appearing once. The material was peripheral blood, obtained before any cancer treatment. These receptors were taken from a female donor older than 55 with stage I squamous cell lung carcinoma.

The CDR3 region has the DNA TGTGCCAGCAGTACCACAGGGGGAGGCTACAATGAGCAGTTCTTC. Amino acids: CASSTTGGGYNEQFF. J is TRBJ2-1 and V is TRBV6-5, with 8 bases lining up with TRBD1. The J segment lost 3 bases and the V segment lost 5 bases, leaving 6 bases of the junction unmatched. This CDR3 has 15 residues. Germline CDR1 MNHEY, CDR2 SVGAGI.

This clone has a handful of counts. The V call is TRBV28, the J call TRBJ1-5; 7 bases are a match to TRBD1. Germline lookup yields CDR1 MDHEN and CDR2 SYDVKM. The CDR3 covers 15 residues. The V segment lost 2 bases and the J segment 2 bases; nucleotides outside the gene matches: 3. CDR3 bases: TGTGCCAGCAGTTTACCAGGGGGTGGCAATCAGCCCCAGCATTTT. Its protein is CASSLPGGGNQPQHF. Looking up the rest from reference TRBV28 and TRBJ1-5 gives the full variable domain: DVKVTQSSRYLVKRTGEKVFLECVQDMDHENMFWYRQDPGLGLRLIYFSYDVKMKEKGDIPEGYSVSREKKERFSLILESASTNQTSMYLCASSLPGGGNQPQHFGDGTRLSIL.

CDR3 DNA sequence: TGTGCCAGCACCCCCATGGGGGTAAGCGGGGAGCTGTTTTTT. Amino acids: CASTPMGVSGELFF. V is TRBV27 and J is TRBJ2-2, with D possibly being TRBD1 or TRBD2 (5 bases each). From germline, CDR1 is MNHEY and CDR2 SMNVEV (reference sequence). V lost 7 bases and J lost 7, with 16 bases in between. This CDR3 has 14 residues.

The chain joins TRBV5-6 to TRBJ1-5; D might be TRBD1 (6 bases). The germline V gene has CDR1 SGHDT and CDR2 YYEEEE. The V end was cut by 4 bases, the J end by 1 base, with 15 bases between. The CDR3 is 16 residues long. The CDR3 DNA is TGTGCCAGCAGCGTGATGGGGGCGGGGAGCAATCAGCCCCAGCATTTT. This codes for CASSVMGAGSNQPQHF.

The chain recombines TRBV19 with TRBJ2-6; 7 nucleotides match TRBD1. This CDR3 region has 18 residues. V dropped 0 bases and J dropped 5; count of bases not matched to a gene: 10. Germline CDR1 is LNHDA and CDR2 is SQIVND (reference sequence). The CDR3 DNA sequence: TGTGCCAGTAGTATAGACCGGACAGGATTCTTAAGGGCCAACGTCCTGACTTTC. It specifies CASSIDRTGFLRANVLTF.

The gene calls are TRBV28 and TRBJ2-7; possibly TRBD2 for D (6 bases). This CDR3 region has 13 residues. Trimming took off 6 bases at V and 0 bases at J, with 9 bases between the two ends. CDR1 and CDR2 from the germline V gene are MDHEN and SYDVKM. The CDR3 DNA reads TGTGCCAGCAGACCGACTAGCTCCTACGAGCAGTACTTC. Translated: CASRPTSSYEQYF.

The V call is TRBV7-2, the J call TRBJ2-5, with D perhaps matching TRBD2 (5 bases). This CDR3 region has 15 residues. In germline, CDR1 is SGHTA, CDR2 FQGNSA. Trimming shortened V by 0 bases and J by 1 base, and 9 bases separated the two germline ends. CDR3 coding DNA: TGTGCCAGCAGCTTAGCGGCTAGCACCCAAGAGACCCAGTACTTC. Translating gives CASSLAASTQETQYF.

This chain links TRBV7-2 with TRBJ2-7; D might be TRBD2 (5 bases). CDR3 length equals 15 residues. The germline CDR1 and CDR2 sequences are SGHTA and FQGNSA. V gave up 4 bases and J gave up 0 bases, with 13 bases separating them. The DNA for the CDR3 is TGTGCCAGCAGCTCCCAATATGGGAGCTCCTACGAGCAGTACTTC. Translated, it gives CASSSQYGSSYEQYF.

The chain uses TRBV6-6 and TRBJ2-7; 7 positions match TRBD2. The V gene's germline CDR1 is MNHNY and CDR2 SVGAGI (reference sequence). The trim removed 5 bases at V and 0 bases at J, leaving 7 bases unmatched. The CDR3 extends over 15 amino acids. CDR3 in amino acids: CASSQIAGLSYEQYF. DNA for the CDR3: TGTGCCAGCAGTCAAATAGCGGGCCTCTCCTACGAGCAGTACTTC.

J is TRBJ1-1 and V is TRBV30; D gene ambiguous. The CDR3 has 14 residues. Germline values: CDR1 GTSNPN, CDR2 SVGIG (reference sequence). Trimming cost V 3 bases and J 5 bases, with 16 bases left between them. CDR3 loop: CAWSPKGLRTEAFF. The CDR3 DNA is TGTGCCTGGAGCCCCAAGGGCTTAAGGACTGAAGCTTTCTTT.

V usage is TRBV5-1 and J usage is TRBJ1-2; tentative D call: TRBD1 (5 bases). Germline loops: CDR1 SGHRS, CDR2 YFSETQ. CDR3 size: 16 residues. V lost 2 bases and J 7 bases, leaving 21 bases between the germline ends. The CDR3 protein is CASSFPLLGQGSGYTF. The CDR3 coding sequence is TGCGCCAGCAGCTTCCCACTTTTAGGTCAGGGCAGTGGCTACACCTTC.

The V call is TRBV30, the J call TRBJ2-2; TRBD2 agrees at 16 bases. The CDR3 is 19 amino acids. The V gene end was trimmed by 1 base and the J gene end by 0 bases; junction bases not matched to a gene: 5. Germline CDR1 is GTSNPN and CDR2 is SVGIG (reference sequence). This CDR3 reads CAWSGGTSGREANTGELFF. The CDR3 DNA is TGTGCCTGGAGTGGGGGGACTAGCGGGAGGGAGGCGAACACCGGGGAGCTGTTTTTT.

The chain links TRBV4-3 to TRBJ2-7; 7 nucleotides line up with TRBD2. The CDR3 is 16 amino acids. Germline trimming cut 3 bases from V and 4 bases from J; bases unmatched to any gene: 12. Germline assignment: CDR1 LGHNA and CDR2 YSLEER. CDR3: CASSQVSGTTYYEQYF. DNA of the CDR3: TGCGCCAGCAGCCAGGTCTCCGGGACTACCTATTACGAGCAGTACTTC.

The V gene is TRBV7-9, the J gene TRBJ1-2, with 7 bases fitting TRBD1. CDR1 and CDR2 (germline): SEHNR, FQNEAQ (reference sequence). The CDR3 length is 13 residues. V was pared by 5 bases and J by 4 bases, with 4 bases of the junction left unmatched. CDR3 DNA: TGTGCCAGCAGCACCAGACAGGGCTATGGCTACACCTTC. Protein: CASSTRQGYGYTF.

The V call is TRBV5-1, the J call TRBJ1-2, with D tentatively TRBD1 (5 bases). The CDR3 consists of 14 residues. In germline, CDR1 is SGHRS, CDR2 YFSETQ. Trimming shortened V by 3 bases and J by 4 bases, and 13 bases separated the two germline ends. The CDR3 region has the DNA TGCGCCAGCAGCTCGGGGGATACAGTCTATGGCTACACCTTC. Its translation: CASSSGDTVYGYTF.

The V gene is TRBV7-2, the J gene TRBJ2-3; D perhaps matches TRBD2 (6 bases). Germline loops: CDR1 SGHTA, CDR2 FQGNSA. The CDR3 runs 14 residues. Trimming took off 5 bases at V and 3 bases at J, with 12 bases between the two ends. CDR3 loop: CASSTETRTDTQYF. Here the CDR3 DNA reads TGTGCCAGCAGCACCGAGACTAGGACAGATACGCAGTATTTT.

This sequence joins TRBV15 and TRBJ1-4; 8 nucleotides agree with TRBD1. Germline V lookup: CDR1 LNHNV, CDR2 YYDKDF (reference sequence). The CDR3 totals 16 residues. V lost 0 bases and J lost 7; bases outside the gene matches: 7. The CDR3 here is CATSRDQAGGFEKLFF. In nucleotides, the CDR3 is TGTGCCACCAGCAGAGATCAGGCAGGGGGCTTTGAAAAACTGTTTTTT.

This chain connects TRBV9 to TRBJ1-1; TRBD1 is a possible D gene (6 bases). The germline V gene has CDR1 SGDLS and CDR2 YYNGEE. There are 14 residues in the CDR3. V lost 4 bases, J lost 1 base, and 11 bases lay in between. The CDR3 DNA follows: TGTGCCAGCAGCCTAAGGACAGAGAACACTGAAGCTTTCTTT. The encoded protein is CASSLRTENTEAFF.